One and the same sample provided the 25 T cell receptor beta chains below, sequenced in a study of cytomegalovirus exposure and HLA in healthy donors. PCR employed 60 Vbeta and 13 Jbeta primers. Sequencing was performed with immunoSEQ multiplex PCR; in TCRdb, only in-frame clones are kept and a portion is missing. This table holds 100,000 to 150,000 clones, about 77% found once. Sequencing was performed on PBMCs. These receptors were collected from a woman between 40 and 55 years old in good health and CMV-seronegative.

The genes are TRBV19 and TRBJ1-3; D gene ambiguous. Trimming removed 7 bases from V and 4 bases from J, with 11 bases in between. Germline V gene data show CDR1 as LNHDA and CDR2 as SQIVND (reference sequence). The CDR3 totals 13 residues. The CDR3 region is CASTPRSGNTIYF. CDR3 coding DNA: TGTGCCAGTACCCCTCGGTCGGGAAACACCATATATTTT. Drawing the rest from reference TRBV19 and TRBJ1-3, the complete variable domain is DGGITQSPKYLFRKEGQNVTLSCEQNLNHDAMYWYRQDPGQGLRLIYYSQIVNDFQKGDIAEGYSVSREKKESFPLTVTSAQKNPTAFYLCASTPRSGNTIYFGEGSWLTVV.

The chain is built from TRBV6-6 and TRBJ2-7, with TRBD2 as a possible D gene (6 bases). This CDR3 region has 12 residues. V was trimmed by 5 bases and J by 5 bases, leaving 10 bases between them. Germline lookup yields CDR1 MNHNY and CDR2 SVGAGI (reference sequence). The CDR3, as DNA: TGTGCCAGCAGTACTAGCACTGACGAGCAGTACTTC. Its protein is CASSTSTDEQYF.

The chain links TRBV7-2 to TRBJ2-3; 10 bases fit TRBD2. V lost 5 bases, J lost 5 bases, and 13 bases stayed unmatched. The CDR3 has 17 amino acids. CDR1 and CDR2 from the germline V gene are SGHTA and FQGNSA. Written as DNA, the CDR3 is TGTGCCAGCAGCCGCGCCCTCAGCGGGGGGGTGAAAGATACGCAGTATTTT. This sequence encodes CASSRALSGGVKDTQYF.

This clone has a handful of counts. CDR3 coding DNA: TGTGCCAGCAGTTCAGGGGTGCGAGGCTACACCTTC. Its translation is CASSSGVRGYTF. The chain joins TRBV6-1 to TRBJ1-2; the D gene is possibly TRBD1 (6 bases). This CDR3 has 12 residues. The germline V gene has CDR1 MNHNS and CDR2 SASEGT. V was pared by 5 bases and J by 8 bases, with 12 bases between.

The chain links TRBV27 to TRBJ2-5; 7 nucleotides agree with TRBD2. The germline CDR1 and CDR2 sequences are MNHEY and SMNVEV (reference sequence). CDR3 length: 14 residues. The trim removed 2 bases at V and 9 bases at J, leaving 9 bases unmatched. CDR3 sequence reads: CASSLGTSATAQYF. CDR3 nucleotides: TGTGCCAGCAGTTTAGGTACTAGCGCTACGGCCCAGTACTTC.

This clone was observed a handful of times. The genes are TRBV2 and TRBJ1-5; the D gene is possibly TRBD1 (6 bases). The V end lost 6 bases, the J end lost 5 bases, and 17 bases lay between the germline ends. This CDR3 is built from 15 residues. CDR1 SNHLY and CDR2 FYNNEI come from the germline V gene. In nucleotides, the CDR3 is TGTGCCAGCAGATCAGAAGGGGGTTTCCATCAGCCCCAGCATTTT. It codes for CASRSEGGFHQPQHF.

This chain connects TRBV27 to TRBJ2-5; 7 bases agree with TRBD1. The CDR3 consists of 15 residues. V was clipped by 3 bases and J by 1 base; unmatched bases: 5. Germline V CDR1 and CDR2: MNHEY, SMNVEV (reference sequence). In DNA form, the CDR3 reads TGTGCCAGCAGTTTTAGGACAGGTATCCAAGAGACCCAGTACTTC. It codes for CASSFRTGIQETQYF.

The V gene is TRBV5-6, the J gene TRBJ1-6; 7 bases fit TRBD1. Germline V gives CDR1 SGHDT, CDR2 YYEEEE. V shed 1 base, J shed 7 bases, and the junction held 5 bases outside the gene matches. CDR3 length: 15 amino acids. CDR3 residues: CASSLQGGANSPLHF. The CDR3 DNA reads as TGTGCCAGCAGCTTGCAGGGGGGCGCAAATTCACCCCTCCACTTT.

The chain links TRBV9 to TRBJ2-7, with 10 bases lining up with TRBD1. Germline CDR1 SGDLS, CDR2 YYNGEE. CDR3 length: 15 residues. The trim removed 2 bases at V and 2 bases at J, leaving 4 bases unmatched. Written as DNA, the CDR3 is TGTGCCAGCAGCGTGGGGACAGGGGCCACCTACGAGCAGTACTTC. Its protein product is CASSVGTGATYEQYF.

The gene calls are TRBV6-1 and TRBJ1-6; tentatively, D is TRBD1 (5 bases). CDR3 size: 15 residues. Trimming took off 7 bases at V and 11 bases at J, with 21 bases between the two ends. CDR1 MNHNS and CDR2 SASEGT come from the germline V gene. CDR3 protein: CASTAAGLGNPPLHF. CDR3 nucleotide sequence: TGTGCCAGCACGGCTGCAGGGCTGGGAAACCCACCCCTCCACTTT.

This clone was picked up a small number of times. V and J are TRBV7-9 and TRBJ2-7; no firm D call. Deletions cut 0 bases from V and 2 bases from J, with 8 bases between. The CDR3 totals 14 residues. Germline lookup yields CDR1 SEHNR and CDR2 FQNEAQ (reference sequence). The CDR3 is CASSLAGTTYEQYF. The CDR3 DNA reads TGTGCCAGCAGCTTAGCTGGCACAACCTACGAGCAGTACTTC.

This chain uses TRBV7-9 with TRBJ2-5, with a tentative D call TRBD2 (6 bases). The CDR3 contains 16 residues. CDR1 is SEHNR, CDR2 FQNEAQ, per germline (reference sequence). The V end lost 1 base, the J end lost 1 base, and 13 bases lay between the germline ends. The CDR3, as DNA: TGTGCCAGCAGCTTAGGGGCGGGGATGAGCCAAGAGACCCAGTACTTC. The encoded protein is CASSLGAGMSQETQYF. Based on the CDR3 plus reference TRBV7-9 and TRBJ2-5, the full variable domain is DTGVSQNPRHKITKRGQNVTFRCDPISEHNRLYWYRQTLGQGPEFLTYFQNEAQLEKSRLLSDRFSAERPKGSFSTLEIQRTEQGDSAMYLCASSLGAGMSQETQYFGPGTRLLVL.

This clone was seen a few times. The chain joins TRBV19 to TRBJ2-2; 10 bases fit TRBD1. The CDR3 contains 18 residues. Germline V CDR1 and CDR2: LNHDA, SQIVND (reference sequence). V lost 3 bases, J lost 6 bases, and 13 bases stayed unmatched. Here the CDR3 reads CASSIFIRGQGFPGELFF. Here the CDR3 DNA reads TGTGCCAGTAGTATTTTTATTCGGGGACAGGGGTTCCCCGGGGAGCTGTTTTTT.

The chain has TRBV6-6 and TRBJ2-5; 16 nucleotides agree with TRBD2. Germline V gives CDR1 MNHNY, CDR2 SVGAGI (reference sequence). There are 16 residues in the CDR3. V shed 6 bases, J shed 3 bases, and the junction held 4 bases outside the gene matches. CDR3 sequence reads: CASSSGLAGGKETQYF. The CDR3 DNA reads TGTGCCAGCAGCTCGGGACTAGCGGGGGGGAAAGAGACCCAGTACTTC.

The chain is built from TRBV7-3 and TRBJ2-2; tentatively, D is TRBD2 (6 bases). Germline CDR1 SGHTA, CDR2 FQGTGA. Deletions cut 0 bases from V and 3 bases from J, with 11 bases between. This CDR3 has 16 residues. CDR3 nucleotides: TGTGCCAGCAGCTTAACTGGGGGGTCGTACACCGGGGAGCTGTTTTTT. It encodes CASSLTGGSYTGELFF. The entire variable domain, with the rest obtained from reference TRBV7-3 and TRBJ2-2, is as follows: GAGVSQTPSNKVTEKGKYVELRCDPISGHTALYWYRQSLGQGPEFLIYFQGTGAADDSGLPNDRFFAVRPEGSVSTLKIQRTERGDSAVYLCASSLTGGSYTGELFFGEGSRLTVL.

CDR3 in DNA: TGTGCCAGCAGCCGACGACTAGCCCTAGAGACCCAGTACTTC. It translates to CASSRRLALETQYF. The rearrangement joins TRBV7-2 to TRBJ2-5; TRBD2 matches at 7 bases. CDR3 size: 14 residues. The ends lost 5 bases at V and 4 bases at J; junction bases unmatched: 7. The germline CDR1 and CDR2 sequences are SGHTA and FQGNSA.

V and J are TRBV5-1 and TRBJ2-1, with D perhaps TRBD2 (6 bases). There are 15 residues in the CDR3. Germline V CDR1 and CDR2: SGHRS, YFSETQ. Trimming took off 0 bases at V and 7 bases at J, with 14 bases between the two ends. In DNA, the CDR3 is TGCGCCAGCAGCTTGGTGGGCACGGAGGGAAATGAGCAGTTCTTC. It is translated as CASSLVGTEGNEQFF. The whole variable domain, remainder taken from reference TRBV5-1 and TRBJ2-1, is KAGVTQTPRYLIKTRGQQVTLSCSPISGHRSVSWYQQTPGQGLQFLFEYFSETQRNKGNFPGRFSGRQFSNSRSEMNVSTLELGDSALYLCASSLVGTEGNEQFFGPGTRLTVL.

The chain employs TRBV5-1 and TRBJ1-1, with D maybe TRBD1 (5 bases). Germline loops: CDR1 SGHRS, CDR2 YFSETQ. The CDR3 runs 14 residues. V was trimmed by 0 bases and J by 4 bases, leaving 10 bases between them. The CDR3 DNA reads as TGCGCCAGCAGCTTGGGGGCAGGGTTCACTGAAGCTTTCTTT. Residues: CASSLGAGFTEAFF.

This clone was counted between two and nine times. This chain uses TRBV28 with TRBJ2-5, with 7 bases that match TRBD1. Trimming took 4 bases from V and 5 from J; bases not matched to a gene: 10. The CDR3 covers 15 residues. Germline-derived CDR1 and CDR2 are MDHEN and SYDVKM. CDR3 DNA: TGTGCCAGCAGTTATCAGGGACAGCGTGGCGAGACCCAGTACTTC. It is translated as CASSYQGQRGETQYF.

On this clone: At one boundary the junction diverges from the germline segment, which might be a read error. The rearrangement uses TRBV7-9 and TRBJ1-2; a weak D match, TRBD1 (5 bases). Germline-derived CDR1 and CDR2 are SEHNR and FQNEAQ (reference sequence). This CDR3 has 14 amino acids. CDR3 residues: CASSPLTEERCCIF. CDR3 coding DNA: TGTGCCAGCAGCCCACTGACAGAGGAACGCTGCTGCATCTTC.

Here the CDR3 reads CATSRLAGPYNEQFF. In DNA, the CDR3 is TGTGCCACCAGCAGACTAGCGGGCCCCTACAATGAGCAGTTCTTC. The chain recombines TRBV15 with TRBJ2-1, with 8 bases matching TRBD2. This CDR3 has 15 amino acids. Trimming at V came to 2 bases and at J to 2 bases, leaving 2 bases not matched to a gene. The germline gives CDR1 LNHNV, CDR2 YYDKDF (reference sequence).

This chain joins TRBV4-1 and TRBJ2-5; TRBD2 agrees at 8 bases. The CDR3 totals 17 residues. The J segment lost 1 base and the V segment lost 0 bases, leaving 7 bases of the junction unmatched. CDR1 and CDR2 (germline): MGHRA, YSYEKL. Written as DNA, the CDR3 is TGCGCCAGCAGCCAAGACCGAGCGGGGGCCACCCAAGAGACCCAGTACTTC. It encodes CASSQDRAGATQETQYF.

This rearrangement joins TRBV19 to TRBJ2-7; weak D call: TRBD2 (6 bases). The CDR3 is 14 amino acids. Germline CDR1 reads LNHDA; CDR2 reads SQIVND (reference sequence). Trimming removed 5 bases at V and 4 bases at J, with 15 bases between. In DNA form, the CDR3 reads TGTGCCAGTAGTCCGGGGAGGAGTTATTACGAGCAGTACTTC. Encoded protein: CASSPGRSYYEQYF.

The chain carries TRBV5-4 and TRBJ2-7; 12 nucleotides align to TRBD1. J gave up 6 bases and V 3 bases, and 7 bases lay outside the gene matches. In germline, CDR1 is SGHNT, CDR2 YYREEE (reference sequence). CDR3 size: 15 residues. For the CDR3, the DNA is TGTGCCAGCAGCTCCGCGGGACAGGGGGCAGGCGAGCAGTACTTC. Protein product: CASSSAGQGAGEQYF.

V and J are TRBV27 and TRBJ1-1, with TRBD1 as a possible D gene (5 bases). This CDR3 has 16 residues. Germline CDR1 reads MNHEY; CDR2 reads SMNVEV (reference sequence). Trimming left V 3 bases short and J 5 bases short, with 19 bases between. The CDR3 is CASSLGGGFRDTEAFF. CDR3 coding DNA: TGTGCCAGCAGTTTGGGGGGGGGTTTCAGGGATACTGAAGCTTTCTTT.